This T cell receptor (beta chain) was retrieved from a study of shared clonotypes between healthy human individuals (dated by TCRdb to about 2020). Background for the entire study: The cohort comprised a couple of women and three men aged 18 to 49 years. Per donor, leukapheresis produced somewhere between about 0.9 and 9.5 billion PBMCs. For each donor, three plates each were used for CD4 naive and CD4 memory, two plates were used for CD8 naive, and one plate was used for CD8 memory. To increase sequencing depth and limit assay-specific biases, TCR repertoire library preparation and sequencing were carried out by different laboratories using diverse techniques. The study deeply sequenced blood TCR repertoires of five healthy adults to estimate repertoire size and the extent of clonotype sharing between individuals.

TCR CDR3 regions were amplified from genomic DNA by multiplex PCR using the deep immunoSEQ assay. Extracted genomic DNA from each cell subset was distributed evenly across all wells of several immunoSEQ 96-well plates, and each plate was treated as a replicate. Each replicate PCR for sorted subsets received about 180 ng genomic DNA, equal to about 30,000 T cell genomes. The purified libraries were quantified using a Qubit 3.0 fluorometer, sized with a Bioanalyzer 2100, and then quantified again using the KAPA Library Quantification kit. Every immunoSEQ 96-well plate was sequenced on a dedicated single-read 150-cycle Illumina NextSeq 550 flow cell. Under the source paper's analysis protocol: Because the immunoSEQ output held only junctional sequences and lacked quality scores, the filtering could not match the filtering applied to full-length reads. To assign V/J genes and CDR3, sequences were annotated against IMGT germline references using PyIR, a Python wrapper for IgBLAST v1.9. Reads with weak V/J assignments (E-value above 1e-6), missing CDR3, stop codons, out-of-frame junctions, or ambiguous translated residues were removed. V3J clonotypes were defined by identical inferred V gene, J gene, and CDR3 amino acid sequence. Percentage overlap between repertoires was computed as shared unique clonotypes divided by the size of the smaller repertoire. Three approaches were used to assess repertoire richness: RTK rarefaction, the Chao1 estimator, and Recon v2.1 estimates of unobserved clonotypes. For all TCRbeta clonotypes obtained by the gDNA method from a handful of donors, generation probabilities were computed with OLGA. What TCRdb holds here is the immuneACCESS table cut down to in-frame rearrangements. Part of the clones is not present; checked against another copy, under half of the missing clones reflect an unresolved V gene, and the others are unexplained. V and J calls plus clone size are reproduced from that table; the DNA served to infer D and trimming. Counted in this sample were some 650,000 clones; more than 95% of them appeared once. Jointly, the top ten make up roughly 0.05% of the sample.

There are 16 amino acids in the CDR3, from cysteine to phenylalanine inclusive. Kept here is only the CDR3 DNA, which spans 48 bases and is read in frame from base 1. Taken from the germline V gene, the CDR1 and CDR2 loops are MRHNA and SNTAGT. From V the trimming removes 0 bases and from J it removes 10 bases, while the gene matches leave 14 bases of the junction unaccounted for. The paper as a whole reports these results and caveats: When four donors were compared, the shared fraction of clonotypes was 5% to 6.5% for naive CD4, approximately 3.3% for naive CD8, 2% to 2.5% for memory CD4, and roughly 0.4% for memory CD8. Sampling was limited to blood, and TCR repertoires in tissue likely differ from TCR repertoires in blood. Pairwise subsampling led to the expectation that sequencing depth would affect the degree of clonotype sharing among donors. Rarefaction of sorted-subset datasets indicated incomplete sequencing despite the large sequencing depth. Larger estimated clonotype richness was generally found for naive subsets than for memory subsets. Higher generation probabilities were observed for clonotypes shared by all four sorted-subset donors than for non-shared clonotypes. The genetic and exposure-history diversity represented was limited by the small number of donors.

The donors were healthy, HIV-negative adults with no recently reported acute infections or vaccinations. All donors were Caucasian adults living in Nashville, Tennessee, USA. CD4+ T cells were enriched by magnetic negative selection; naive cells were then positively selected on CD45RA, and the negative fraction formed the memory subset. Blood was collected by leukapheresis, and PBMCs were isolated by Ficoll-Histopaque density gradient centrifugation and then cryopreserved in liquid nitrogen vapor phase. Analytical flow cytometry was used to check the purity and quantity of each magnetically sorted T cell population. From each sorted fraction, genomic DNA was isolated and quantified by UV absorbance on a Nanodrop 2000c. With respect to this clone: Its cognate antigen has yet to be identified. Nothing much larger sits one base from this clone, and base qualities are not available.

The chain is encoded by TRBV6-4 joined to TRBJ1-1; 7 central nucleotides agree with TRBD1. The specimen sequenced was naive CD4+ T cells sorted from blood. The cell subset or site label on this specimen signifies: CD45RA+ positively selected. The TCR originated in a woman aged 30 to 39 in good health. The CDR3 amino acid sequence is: CASSDSTQGPGGAAFF. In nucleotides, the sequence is TGTGCCAGCAGTGACTCGACACAGGGGCCCGGGGGGGCAGCTTTCTTT.